This T cell receptor beta chain is from a study of radiation and T cells in renal cell carcinoma. Study-level results: Pretreatment tumor biopsies were lacking, so baseline clonotypes are unknown. Top tumor clonotypes rose in blood 2 weeks post-radiation, then contracted.

The data were produced by immunoSEQ multiplex PCR, yet TCRdb's version contains in-frame clones alone and is incomplete. The top ten clones hold 6.5% to 8% of a sample with roughly 100,000 clones, roughly 84% of them seen once. Trimming removed 4 bases from V and 4 bases from J; junction bases left unmatched: 9. The germline CDR1 and CDR2 sequences are SQVTM and ANQGSEA. The CDR3 has 16 amino acids. Specified time point: blood 4 weeks post-SBRT, at nephrectomy. Treatment of the sample: 15 Gy SBRT to primary tumor, nephrectomy 4 weeks later. Serial blood draws occurred at baseline and 2 and 4 weeks post-SBRT. With respect to this clone: Its antigen remains unknown.

This chain uses TRBV29-1 with TRBJ2-2; 10 positions match TRBD1. This specimen consisted of blood, obtained from a patient whose treatment included radiotherapy and nephrectomy. This sequence originates from a man aged 55 to 69 with renal cell carcinoma. CDR3: CSVARQGAPSTGELFF. DNA of the CDR3: TGCAGCGTTGCTCGACAGGGGGCGCCGAGCACCGGGGAGCTGTTTTTT.